The 5 T cell receptor beta chains given below trace back to one sample, sequenced in a study of blood T cell repertoires in COVID-19. Clones were sequenced by immunoSEQ multiplex PCR, and TCRdb holds only the in-frame ones, with some missing. The data show 250,000 to 400,000 clones, around 88% seen once. The sequencing sample was made of peripheral blood. The source of these receptors is a woman in her twenties or thirties with COVID-19, enrolled during active disease.

On this clone itself: The same CDR3 arises from other DNA sequences in this sample as well. This chain joins TRBV5-6 and TRBJ1-5; D call uncertain. V lost 0 bases and J 4 bases, leaving 5 bases between the germline ends. The CDR3 sequence is 13 residues long. Germline V gives CDR1 SGHDT, CDR2 YYEEEE. CDR3 sequence (DNA): TGTGCCAGCAGCTTGGGACAAAATCAGCCCCAGCATTTT. Its translation: CASSLGQNQPQHF.

This chain connects TRBV3-1 (or the pseudogene TRBV3-2) to TRBJ1-1; 7 bases match TRBD1. The CDR3 runs 12 residues. V lost 4 bases, J lost 10 bases, and 6 bases stayed unmatched. CDR1 is LGHDT, CDR2 YNNKEL, per germline (reference sequence). CDR3 DNA sequence: TGTGCCAGCAGCCGCGACAGGGCGGGAGCTTTCTTT. Amino acids: CASSRDRAGAFF.

The chain has TRBV25-1 and TRBJ2-4; 8 bases fit TRBD2. With V trimmed by 3 bases and J by 4 bases, 2 bases remained unmatched. The CDR3 covers 14 residues. Looked up from germline, CDR1 is MGHDK and CDR2 is SYGVNS. The CDR3 coding sequence is TGTGCCAGCAGTGATGCTAGCGGGAAAAACATTCAGTACTTC. Protein: CASSDASGKNIQYF.

V gene TRBV2 combines with J gene TRBJ1-3; TRBD1 matches at 9 bases. Germline lookup yields CDR1 SNHLY and CDR2 FYNNEI. This CDR3 has 15 residues. The trim removed 1 base at V and 4 bases at J, leaving 2 bases unmatched. This CDR3 is CASSEGQGVGNTIYF. The CDR3 nucleotides read TGTGCCAGCAGTGAAGGACAGGGGGTAGGAAACACCATATATTTT.

The CDR3 DNA reads TGTGCCAGCAGTCTCGGAGGGGGCCTCTCCTATGGCTACACCTTC. Translated, it gives CASSLGGGLSYGYTF. The chain employs TRBV28 and TRBJ1-2; 7 nucleotides match TRBD1. The germline V gene encodes CDR1 MDHEN and CDR2 SYDVKM. The CDR3 runs to 15 residues. V dropped 5 bases and J dropped 4; count of bases not matched to a gene: 10.